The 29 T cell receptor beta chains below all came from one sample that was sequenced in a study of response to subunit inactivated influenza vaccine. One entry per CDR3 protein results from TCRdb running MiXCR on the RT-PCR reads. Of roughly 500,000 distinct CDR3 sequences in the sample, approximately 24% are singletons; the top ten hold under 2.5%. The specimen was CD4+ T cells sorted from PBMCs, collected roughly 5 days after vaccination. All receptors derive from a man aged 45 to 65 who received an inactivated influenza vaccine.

CDR3 in amino acids: CASTRGGFGEQYF. The CDR3 DNA reads as TGTGCCAGCACCCGGGGGGGCTTCGGGGAGCAGTACTTC. This chain links TRBV6-4 with TRBJ2-7; 8 nucleotides line up with TRBD2. CDR1 and CDR2 (germline): MRHNA, SNTAGT. The ends lost 7 bases at V and 7 bases at J; junction bases unmatched: 9. The CDR3 length is 13 residues.

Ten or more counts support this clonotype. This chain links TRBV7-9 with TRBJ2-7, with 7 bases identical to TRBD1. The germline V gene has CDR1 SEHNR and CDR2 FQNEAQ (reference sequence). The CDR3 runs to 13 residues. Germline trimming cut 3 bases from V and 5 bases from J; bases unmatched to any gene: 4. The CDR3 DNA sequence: TGTGCCAGCAGCTTGACAGGGTCCGACGAGCAGTACTTC. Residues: CASSLTGSDEQYF.

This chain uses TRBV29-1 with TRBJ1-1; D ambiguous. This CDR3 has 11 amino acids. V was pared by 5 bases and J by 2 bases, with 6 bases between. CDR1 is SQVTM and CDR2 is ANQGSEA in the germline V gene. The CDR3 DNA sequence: TGCAGCGTTCTACTAAACACTGAAGCTTTCTTT. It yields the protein CSVLLNTEAFF.

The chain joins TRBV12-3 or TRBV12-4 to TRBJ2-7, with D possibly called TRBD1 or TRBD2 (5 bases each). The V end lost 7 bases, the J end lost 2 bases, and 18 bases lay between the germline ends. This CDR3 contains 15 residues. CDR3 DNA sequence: TGTGCCAGCACCGAAGGGTGGGGGTCCGCCTACGAGCAGTACTTC. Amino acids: CASTEGWGSAYEQYF.

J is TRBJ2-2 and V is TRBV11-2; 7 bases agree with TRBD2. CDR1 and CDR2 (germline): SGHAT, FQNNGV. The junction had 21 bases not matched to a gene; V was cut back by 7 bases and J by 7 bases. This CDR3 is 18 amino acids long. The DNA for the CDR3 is TGTGCCAGCATCCTTAACTCGGGACTAAGGTTCGACAGCGGGGAGCTGTTTTTT. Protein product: CASILNSGLRFDSGELFF.

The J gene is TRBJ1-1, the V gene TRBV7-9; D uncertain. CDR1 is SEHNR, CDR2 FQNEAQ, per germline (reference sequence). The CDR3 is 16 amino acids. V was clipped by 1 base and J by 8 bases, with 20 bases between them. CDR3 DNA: TGTGCCAGCAGCTTAGATTCGATGGGGTCCAAATCCGAAGCTTTCTTT. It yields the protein CASSLDSMGSKSEAFF.

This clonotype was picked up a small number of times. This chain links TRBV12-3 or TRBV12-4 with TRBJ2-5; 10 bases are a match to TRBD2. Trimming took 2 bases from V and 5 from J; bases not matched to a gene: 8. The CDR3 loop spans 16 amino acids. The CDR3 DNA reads TGTGCCAGCAGTTTACGAAGCGGGAGGGCCCGGGAGACCCAGTACTTC. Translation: CASSLRSGRARETQYF.

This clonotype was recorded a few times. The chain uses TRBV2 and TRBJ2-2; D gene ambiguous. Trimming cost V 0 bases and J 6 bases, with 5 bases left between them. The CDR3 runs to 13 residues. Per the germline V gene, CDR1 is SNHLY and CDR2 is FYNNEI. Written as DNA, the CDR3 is TGTGCCAGCAGTGAAGCCTCTGCCGGGGAGCTGTTTTTT. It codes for CASSEASAGELFF.

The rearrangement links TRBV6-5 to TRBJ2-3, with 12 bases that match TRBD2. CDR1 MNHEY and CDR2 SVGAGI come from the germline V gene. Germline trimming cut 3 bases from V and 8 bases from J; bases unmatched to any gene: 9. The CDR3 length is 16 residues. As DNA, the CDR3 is TGTGCCAGCAGTTATTCCGGACTAGCGGGGAAAGTTACGCAGTATTTT. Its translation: CASSYSGLAGKVTQYF.

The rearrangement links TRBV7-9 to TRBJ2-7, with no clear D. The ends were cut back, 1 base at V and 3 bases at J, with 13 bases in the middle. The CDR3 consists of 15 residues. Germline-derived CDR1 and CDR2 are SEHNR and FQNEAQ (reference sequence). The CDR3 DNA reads TGTGCCAGCAGCTTAGGATCCAGTGCCAACTACGAGCAGTACTTC. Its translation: CASSLGSSANYEQYF.

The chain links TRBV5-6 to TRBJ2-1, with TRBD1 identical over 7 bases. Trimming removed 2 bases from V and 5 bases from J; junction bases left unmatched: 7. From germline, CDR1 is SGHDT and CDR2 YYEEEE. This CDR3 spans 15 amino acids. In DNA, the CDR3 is TGTGCCAGCAGCTTATCCGACAGGGAAAACAATGAGCAGTTCTTC. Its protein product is CASSLSDRENNEQFF. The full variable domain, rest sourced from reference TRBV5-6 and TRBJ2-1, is DAGVTQSPTHLIKTRGQQVTLRCSPKSGHDTVSWYQQALGQGPQFIFQYYEEEERQRGNFPDRFSGHQFPNYSSELNVNALLLGDSALYLCASSLSDRENNEQFFGPGTRLTVL.

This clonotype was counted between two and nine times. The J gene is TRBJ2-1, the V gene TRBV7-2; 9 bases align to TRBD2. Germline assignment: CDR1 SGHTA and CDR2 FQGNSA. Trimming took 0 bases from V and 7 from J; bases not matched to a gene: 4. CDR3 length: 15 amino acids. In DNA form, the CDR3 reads TGTGCCAGCAGCTTAGCCGCGGGAGGGTGGAATGAGCAGTTCTTC. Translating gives CASSLAAGGWNEQFF.

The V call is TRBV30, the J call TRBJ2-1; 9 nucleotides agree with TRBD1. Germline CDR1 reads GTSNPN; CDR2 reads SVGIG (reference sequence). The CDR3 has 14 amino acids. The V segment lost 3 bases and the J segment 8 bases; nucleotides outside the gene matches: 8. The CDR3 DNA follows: TGTGCCTGGAGCCGGGACAGGGCGAGAGATGAGCAGTTCTTC. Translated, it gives CAWSRDRARDEQFF.

As DNA, the CDR3 is TGTGCCAGCAGCCCTCTCGGGACAGATACAGATACGCAGTATTTT. Its protein product is CASSPLGTDTDTQYF. The V call is TRBV7-3, the J call TRBJ2-3; 7 positions agree with TRBD1. CDR3 size: 15 residues. Unmatched junction bases numbered 8, after V lost 5 bases and J lost 3 bases. Germline-derived CDR1 and CDR2 are SGHTA and FQGTGA.

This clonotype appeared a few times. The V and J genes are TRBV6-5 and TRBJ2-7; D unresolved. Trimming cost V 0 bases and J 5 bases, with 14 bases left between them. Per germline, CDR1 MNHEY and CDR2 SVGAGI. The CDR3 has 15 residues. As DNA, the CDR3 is TGTGCCAGCAGTTACTCGGGTACGGGTGTGGACGAGCAGTACTTC. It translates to CASSYSGTGVDEQYF.

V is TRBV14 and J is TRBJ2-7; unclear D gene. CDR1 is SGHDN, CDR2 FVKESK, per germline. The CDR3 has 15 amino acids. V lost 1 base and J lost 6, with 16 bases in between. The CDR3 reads CASSQGRNPPAEQYF. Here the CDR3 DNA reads TGTGCCAGCAGCCAAGGTCGGAACCCCCCGGCCGAGCAGTACTTC.

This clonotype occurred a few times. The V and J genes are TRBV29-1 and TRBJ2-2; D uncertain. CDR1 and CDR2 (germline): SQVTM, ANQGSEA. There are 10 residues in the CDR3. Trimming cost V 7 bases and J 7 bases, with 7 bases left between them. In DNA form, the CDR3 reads TGCAGCGGTTATAACGGGGAGCTGTTTTTT. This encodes CSGYNGELFF.

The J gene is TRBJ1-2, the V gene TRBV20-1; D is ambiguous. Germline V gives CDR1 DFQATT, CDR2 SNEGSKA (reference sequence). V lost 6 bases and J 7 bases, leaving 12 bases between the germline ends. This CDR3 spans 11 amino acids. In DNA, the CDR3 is TGCAGTGCCATGGATGTTAGTGGCTACACCTTC. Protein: CSAMDVSGYTF.

This CDR3 reads CATSDTGQGIYTGELFF. The CDR3 DNA sequence: TGTGCCACCAGTGACACAGGACAGGGAATTTACACCGGGGAGCTGTTTTTT. The chain has TRBV24-1 and TRBJ2-2; 8 bases line up with TRBD1. The V gene's germline CDR1 is KGHDR and CDR2 SFDVKD. V shed 4 bases, J shed 3 bases, and the junction held 9 bases outside the gene matches. The CDR3 consists of 17 residues.

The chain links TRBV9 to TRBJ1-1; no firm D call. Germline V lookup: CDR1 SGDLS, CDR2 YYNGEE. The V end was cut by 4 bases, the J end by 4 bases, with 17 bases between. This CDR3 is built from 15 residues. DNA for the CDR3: TGTGCCAGCAGCTCCCAGACACGTGGTGCCACTGAAGCTTTCTTT. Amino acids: CASSSQTRGATEAFF. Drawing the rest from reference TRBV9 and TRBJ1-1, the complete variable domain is DSGVTQTPKHLITATGQRVTLRCSPRSGDLSVYWYQQSLDQGLQFLIQYYNGEERAKGNILERFSAQQFPDLHSELNLSSLELGDSALYFCASSSQTRGATEAFFGQGTRLTVV.

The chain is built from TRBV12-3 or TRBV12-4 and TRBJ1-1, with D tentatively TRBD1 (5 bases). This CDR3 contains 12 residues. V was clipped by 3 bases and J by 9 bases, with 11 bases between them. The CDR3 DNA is TGTGCCAGCAGTTTGGGTGACAGTAAAGCTTTCTTT. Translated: CASSLGDSKAFF.

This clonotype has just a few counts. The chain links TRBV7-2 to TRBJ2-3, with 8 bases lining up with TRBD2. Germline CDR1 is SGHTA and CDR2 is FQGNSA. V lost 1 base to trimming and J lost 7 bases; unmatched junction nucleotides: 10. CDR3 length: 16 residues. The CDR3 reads CASSLDSGSYSNTQYF. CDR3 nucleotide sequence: TGTGCCAGCAGCTTAGACAGCGGGAGTTACTCGAATACGCAGTATTTT.

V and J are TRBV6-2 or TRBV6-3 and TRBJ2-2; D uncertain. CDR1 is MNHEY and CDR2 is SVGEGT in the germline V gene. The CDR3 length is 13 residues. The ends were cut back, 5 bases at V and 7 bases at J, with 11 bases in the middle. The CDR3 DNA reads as TGTGCCAGCAGTGGCCAGGTTCACGGGGAGCTGTTTTTT. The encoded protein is CASSGQVHGELFF.

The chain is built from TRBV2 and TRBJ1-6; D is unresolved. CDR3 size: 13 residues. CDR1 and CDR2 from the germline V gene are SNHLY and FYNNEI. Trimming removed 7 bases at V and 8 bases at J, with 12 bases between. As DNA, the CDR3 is TGTGCCAGCATTGAGTTAAGGGATTCACCCCTCCACTTT. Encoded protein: CASIELRDSPLHF.

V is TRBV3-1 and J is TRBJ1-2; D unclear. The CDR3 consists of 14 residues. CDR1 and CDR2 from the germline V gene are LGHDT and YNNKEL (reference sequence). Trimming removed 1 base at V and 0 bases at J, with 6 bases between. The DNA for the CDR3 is TGTGCCAGCAGCCAAGGGCGGTCTAACTATGGCTACACCTTC. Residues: CASSQGRSNYGYTF.

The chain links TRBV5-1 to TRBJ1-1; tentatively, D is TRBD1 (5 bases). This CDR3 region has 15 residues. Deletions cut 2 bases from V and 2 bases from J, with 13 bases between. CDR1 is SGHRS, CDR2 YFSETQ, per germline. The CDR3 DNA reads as TGCGCCAGCAGCTTCGGGGACTCCCTCAACACTGAAGCTTTCTTT. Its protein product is CASSFGDSLNTEAFF.

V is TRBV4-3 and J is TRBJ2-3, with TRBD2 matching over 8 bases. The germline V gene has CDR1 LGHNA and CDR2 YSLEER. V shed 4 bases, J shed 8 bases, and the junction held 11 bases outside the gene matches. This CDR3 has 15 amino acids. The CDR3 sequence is CASSRNPGLEGTQYF. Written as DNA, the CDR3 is TGCGCCAGCAGCCGCAACCCGGGACTAGAGGGTACGCAGTATTTT.

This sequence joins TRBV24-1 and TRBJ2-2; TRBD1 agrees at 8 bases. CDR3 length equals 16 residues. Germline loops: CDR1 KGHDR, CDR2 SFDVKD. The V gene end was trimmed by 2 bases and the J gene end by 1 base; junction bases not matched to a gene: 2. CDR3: CATSDSGTGNTGELFF. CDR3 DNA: TGTGCCACCAGTGATTCCGGGACAGGGAACACCGGGGAGCTGTTTTTT.

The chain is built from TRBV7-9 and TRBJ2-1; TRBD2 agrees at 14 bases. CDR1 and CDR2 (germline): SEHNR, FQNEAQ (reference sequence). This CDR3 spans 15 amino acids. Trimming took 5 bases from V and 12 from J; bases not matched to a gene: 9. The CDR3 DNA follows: TGTGCCAGCAGCCAAGGGACTAGCGGGAGCGTAGGGCAGTTCTTC. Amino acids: CASSQGTSGSVGQFF.